This record looks at one TCR beta chain sequence and its context. Its antigen is not identified. In TCRdb, the reads were re-called with MiXCR into one record per CDR3 protein. This table holds hundreds of thousands of distinct CDR3 sequences, less than 40% found once. This sample stems from a study of T cell repertoires in cytomegalovirus infection. Study as a whole: The public TCR beta signatures pointed to both CMV infection and matching HLA type. Points from the study as a whole: Dominant in the ex vivo response were TCR beta clonotypes restricted by HLA-C and specific for CMV. Pooled public TCR beta family frequency picked out CMV carriers with the relevant HLA.

V was clipped by 6 bases and J by 6 bases, with 16 bases between them. CDR3 length: 14 amino acids. The source is a human donor in good health (CMV status not recorded). Some clones in this sample may be carry-over from other donors' samples. The sequenced material came from PBMCs. The chain has TRBV12-3 or TRBV12-4 and TRBJ2-3; D is ambiguous. Here the CDR3 reads CASRVWMALDTQYF. The CDR3 DNA follows: TGTGCCAGCAGGGTTTGGATGGCTCTCGATACGCAGTATTTT.